Included here is one TCR beta chain sequence, with context. Which antigen it targets is not known. The data belong to a study of human CD8 memory T cell subsets (dated by TCRdb to the early 2020s). For the study in its entirety: The clonal relationships among stem-like (TSTEM), progenitor exhausted-like (TPEX) and effector memory CD8+ T cell subsets were assessed by comparing the TCRbeta repertoires of these subsets. Over five donors each provided TSTEM, TPEX and effector memory subsets, from which TCRbeta repertoires were obtained.

The paper as a whole reports these results and caveats: Similarly high normalized Shannon-Wiener diversity was shown by TSTEM and TPEX subsets, whereas comparatively lower diversity was seen in effector memory subsets. Chao1 estimates suggested greater repertoire diversity in TSTEM than in TPEX subsets, potentially reflecting a broader range of specificities. Clonotypes were shared with effector memory cells by both stem-like subsets, but only minimal overlap was found between TSTEM and TPEX repertoires, suggesting distinct antigen spectra. Only TCRbeta chains were sequenced, and repertoire comparisons were based on several donors, with testing performed by paired t-tests and Bonferroni correction.

Early differentiated memory cells that were CCR7+ PD-1+ TIGIT+ and showed dysfunctional, exhausted-like traits were classified as progenitor exhausted-like memory CD8+ T cells (TPEX). Peripheral blood mononuclear cells were isolated from healthy donor buffy coats by density gradient separation. Negative magnetic separation using EasySep or MojoSort CD8+ T cell isolation kits was how the study enriched total CD8+ T cells. For each subset, total RNA was extracted using an RNeasy Mini Kit from duplicate vials of about 150,000 sorted CD8+ T cells. The PBMCs were used fresh or after being cryopreserved in fetal bovine serum with around 10% DMSO. Fluorescence-activated cell sorting on a FACSAria III was used to sort CD8+ T cell subsets to purity. Sequencing instrument: NextSeq 550. A Human TCR Profiling Kit was used to prepare UMI-labeled 5' RACE TCRbeta libraries. Every TCRbeta library was prepared in parallel with an identical number of PCR cycles. In the paper's pipeline: Each TCRbeta library contained between roughly 2,900 and 18,000 functional CDR3beta clonotypes. MIGEC 1.2.9 was used for UMI extraction and consensus assembly, with a minimum of three reads required per UMI. In-frame CDR3beta repertoires were extracted with MiXCR 3.0.3. Diversity metrics were computed in VDJtools 1.2.1 after downsampling each sample to 42,000 randomly selected UMIs. Repertoire overlap metrics D, R and F2 were calculated in VDJtools for the top 3,000 clones of each sample pair. One entry per CDR3 protein sequence results from the TCRdb reprocessing of the reads, with DNA left out. The V and J calls reflect TCRdb's pipeline rather than the authors' work. The sample's table lists a count of fewer than 6,000 distinct CDR3 sequences. The top ten clones comprise around 17% of the sample.

The CDR3 covers 14 residues, taking in both the cysteine and the phenylalanine. DNA is not on record. CDR1 is given as SGDLS and CDR2 as YYNGEE, both from the germline V gene. The receptor's source is a human donor in good health. The sample consisted of CD8+ T cells from PBMCs. The rearrangement combines TRBV9 with TRBJ1-1; as DNA is missing, the TRBD1 call by TCRdb cannot be tested. CDR3 region: CASSVSRDRDRAFF.